The T cell receptor (beta chain) described here comes from a study of blood T cell repertoires in COVID-19. The CDR3 covers 15 residues. V was pared by 5 bases and J by 2 bases, with 14 bases between. In germline, CDR1 is SGHTA, CDR2 FQGTGA. Authors' methods: Reference gene primer amplification gave estimated nucleated cell counts. The protocol was immunoSEQ multiplex PCR, while the TCRdb copy is restricted to in-frame clones and leaves out a portion. V, J and clone size derive from that table, while D and trimming were established from the DNA sequence. Among 330,000 or so clones, roughly 90% were seen once, and the ten largest hold 9.5% to 10%.

The sequenced sample consisted of peripheral blood. The clonotype was recovered from a man aged 30 to 39 with COVID-19, enrolled during active disease. The chain is built from TRBV7-3 and TRBJ2-3; maybe TRBD2 (6 bases). CDR3 DNA sequence: TGTGCCAGCAGCCTAAACGGCGGGGACACAGATACGCAGTATTTT. Amino acids: CASSLNGGDTDTQYF.